The clone carrying this TCR beta chain was detected only a few times. The antigen remains undetermined. These data belong to a study of T cells in Graves' hyperthyroidism and ophthalmopathy. Study as a whole: Staff took peripheral blood when the initial diagnosis was made, before any treatment began.

The CDR3 is 11 residues long. V trimming: 8 bases; J trimming: 5 bases; junction bases outside the gene matches: 0. Germline V gene sequence: CDR1 MDHEN, CDR2 SYDVKM. Study outcomes and limitations: Blood also showed most of the thyroid clonotypes that were expanded above 0.001. The model forecast ophthalmopathy, anticipating it by a median roughly 6 months before onset.

The study excluded patients with uncontrolled infection, other autoimmune disease, pregnancy or lactation. Template material for amplifying TCR beta CDR3 regions consisted of RNA transcripts. Primed by the HTBI set, a first-round RT-PCR was run on the TCR CDR3. MiXCR was run by TCRdb on the multiplex PCR reads, yielding one entry per CDR3 protein. The sample yields more than 300,000 distinct CDR3 sequences, less than 20% seen once. The specimen was blood. V usage is TRBV28 and J usage is TRBJ1-2, with 9 bases matching TRBD1. The sequence was obtained from a man younger than 30 with Graves' ophthalmopathy. CDR3: CASGTGYGYTF. The CDR3, as DNA: TGTGCCAGCGGGACAGGGTATGGCTACACCTTC.